Included here is one TCR beta chain sequence, with context. No antigen is known for it. The data stem from a study of cytomegalovirus exposure and HLA in healthy donors. Overall study results and limits: Available immune exposure information was restricted to CMV serostatus only. Later, TCR association rates were found to vary by HLA locus, highest for DRB1 and lowest for HLA-C.

The study ran its PCR with 60 Vbeta and 13 Jbeta primers. Measured with immunoSEQ multiplex PCR; TCRdb has only the in-frame clones, and not every one. The sample consists of approximately 150,000 clones, approximately 80% of them appearing once. The V and J ends lost 5 bases and 3 bases respectively, with 20 bases between them. CDR1 is MNHEY and CDR2 is SMNVEV in the germline V gene (reference sequence). CDR3 length: 16 residues. This TCR was sampled from a woman between 18 and 29 years old in good health and CMV-seronegative. Material for sequencing was PBMCs. The V and J genes are TRBV27 and TRBJ2-7; tentatively, D is TRBD2 (5 bases). The CDR3 DNA is TGTGCCAGCAGTACCTCCCTAGGGAGTTTCGTCTACGAGCAGTACTTC. This gives the protein CASSTSLGSFVYEQYF.